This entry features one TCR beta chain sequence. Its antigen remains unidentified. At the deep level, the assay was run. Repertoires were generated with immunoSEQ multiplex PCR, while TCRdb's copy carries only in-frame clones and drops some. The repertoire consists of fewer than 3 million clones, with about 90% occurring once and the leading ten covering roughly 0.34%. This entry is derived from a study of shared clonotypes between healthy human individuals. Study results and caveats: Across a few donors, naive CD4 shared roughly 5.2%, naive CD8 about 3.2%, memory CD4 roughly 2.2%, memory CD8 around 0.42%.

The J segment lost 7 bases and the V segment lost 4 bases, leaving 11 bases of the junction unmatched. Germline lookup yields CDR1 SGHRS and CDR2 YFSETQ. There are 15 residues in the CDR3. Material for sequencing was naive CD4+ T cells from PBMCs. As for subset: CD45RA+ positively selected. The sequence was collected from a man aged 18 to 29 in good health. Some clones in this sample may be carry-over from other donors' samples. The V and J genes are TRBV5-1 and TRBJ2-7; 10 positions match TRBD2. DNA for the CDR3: TGCGCCAGCAGCGAAACTAGCGGGATGGGCGAGGAGCAGTACTTC. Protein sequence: CASSETSGMGEEQYF.